This TCR beta chain was captured by sequencing in a study of T-cell memory formation after mild COVID-19. Regarding the study as a whole: Clonal second-wave expansions that peaked on day 37 had unconfirmed SARS-CoV-2 specificity.

The V and J ends lost 5 bases and 2 bases respectively, with 15 bases between them. This CDR3 comprises 15 residues. In this sample, this clonotype turned up a few times. Its antigen remains unidentified. Each CDR3 protein is one row after TCRdb ran MiXCR on the 5' RACE reads. The table includes about 250,000 distinct CDR3 sequences, about 16% detected once. Sequenced input: PBMCs or a T cell subset sorted from them (not recorded which). The receptor was isolated from an adult woman who had mild COVID-19 (a few samples of this study predate the infection). Cell type and time point are not known. This chain joins TRBV12-3 or TRBV12-4 and TRBJ1-1; D not resolved. The CDR3 DNA reads TGTGCCAGCAGTCCCCTACAGACGGGTAACACTGAAGCTTTCTTT. Amino acid sequence: CASSPLQTGNTEAFF.